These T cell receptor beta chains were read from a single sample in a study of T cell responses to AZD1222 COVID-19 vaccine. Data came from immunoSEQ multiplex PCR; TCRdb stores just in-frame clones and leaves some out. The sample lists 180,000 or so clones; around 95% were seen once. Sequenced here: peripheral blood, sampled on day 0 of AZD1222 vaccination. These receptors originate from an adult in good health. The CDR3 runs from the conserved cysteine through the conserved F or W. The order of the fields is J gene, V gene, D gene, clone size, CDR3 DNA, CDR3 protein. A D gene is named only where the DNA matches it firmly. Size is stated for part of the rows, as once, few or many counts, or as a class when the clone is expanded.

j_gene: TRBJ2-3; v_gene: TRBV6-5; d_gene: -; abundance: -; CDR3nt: TGTGCCAGCGGCCGAAGCGGCCCCAGCACAGATACGCAGTATTTT; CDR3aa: CASGRSGPSTDTQYF
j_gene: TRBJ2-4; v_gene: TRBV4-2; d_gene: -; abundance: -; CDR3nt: TGTGCCAGCAGCCAAGTGGAGACACTAACCAAAAACATTCAGTACTTC; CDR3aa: CASSQVETLTKNIQYF
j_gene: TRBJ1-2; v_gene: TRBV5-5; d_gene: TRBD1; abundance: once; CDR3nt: TGTGCCAGCAGGGTCGCAGGGGGCGCAAATGGCTACACCTTC; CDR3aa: CASRVAGGANGYTF
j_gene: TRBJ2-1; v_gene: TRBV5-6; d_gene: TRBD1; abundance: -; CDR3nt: TGTGCCAGCAGCCCGGGACAGTACGAGCAGTTCTTC; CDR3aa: CASSPGQYEQFF
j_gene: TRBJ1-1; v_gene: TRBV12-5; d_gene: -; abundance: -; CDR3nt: TGTGCTAGTGGATCAGGAATGAACACTGAAGCTTTCTTT; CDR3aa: CASGSGMNTEAFF
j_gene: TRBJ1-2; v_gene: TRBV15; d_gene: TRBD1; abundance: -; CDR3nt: TGTGCCACCAGCAGCATATTCTTAGGGACAGGGTTTTATGGCTACACCTTC; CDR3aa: CATSSIFLGTGFYGYTF
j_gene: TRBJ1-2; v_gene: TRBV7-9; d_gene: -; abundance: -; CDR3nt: TGTGCCAGCAGGTACAACAGGGACGGCTACACCTTC; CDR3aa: CASRYNRDGYTF
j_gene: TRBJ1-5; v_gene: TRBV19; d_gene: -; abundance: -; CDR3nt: TGTGCCAGTACGGGGACGGGCAATCAGCCCCAGCATTTT; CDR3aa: CASTGTGNQPQHF
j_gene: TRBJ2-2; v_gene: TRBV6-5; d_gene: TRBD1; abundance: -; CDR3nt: TGTGCCAGCAGTCGAACAGGGGAAGCCGGGGAGCTGTTTTTT; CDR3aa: CASSRTGEAGELFF
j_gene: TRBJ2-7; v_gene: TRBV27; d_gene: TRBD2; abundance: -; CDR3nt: TGTGCCAGCAGTTCCCAATTAAGGGGACTAGCGGGGTTGGAGTACTTC; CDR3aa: CASSSQLRGLAGLEYF
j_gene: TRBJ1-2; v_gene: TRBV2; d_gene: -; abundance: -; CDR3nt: TGTGCCAGCATTGCGGTCATGGCTACTAACTATGGCTACACCTTC; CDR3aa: CASIAVMATNYGYTF
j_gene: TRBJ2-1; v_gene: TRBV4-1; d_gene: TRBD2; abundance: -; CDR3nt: TGCGCCAGCAGCCAAGAGGGTAGCGGGAGGGGAGATGAGCAGTTCTTC; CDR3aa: CASSQEGSGRGDEQFF
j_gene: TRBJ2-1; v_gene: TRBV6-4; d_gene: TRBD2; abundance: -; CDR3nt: TGTGCCAGCAGTGACTCAGTGACTAGCACCTACAATGAGCAGTTCTTC; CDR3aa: CASSDSVTSTYNEQFF
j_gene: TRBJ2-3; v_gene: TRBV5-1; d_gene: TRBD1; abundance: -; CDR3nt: TGCGCCAGCAGGGGAAGGGACAGAGCCACAGATACGCAGTATTTT; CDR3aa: CASRGRDRATDTQYF
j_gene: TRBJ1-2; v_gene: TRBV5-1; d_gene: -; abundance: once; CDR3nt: TGCGCCAGCAGCTTAGACATAAACTATGGCTACACCTTC; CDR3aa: CASSLDINYGYTF
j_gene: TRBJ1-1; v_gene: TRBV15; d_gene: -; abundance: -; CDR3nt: TGTGCCACCAGCAGGACGGTTACCAAGAGGACTGAAGCTTTCTTT; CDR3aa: CATSRTVTKRTEAFF
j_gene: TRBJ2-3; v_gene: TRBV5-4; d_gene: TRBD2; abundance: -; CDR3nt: TGTGCCAGCAGCTTCACCCTAGCGGGAAGGAGGGATACGCAGTATTTT; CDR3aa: CASSFTLAGRRDTQYF
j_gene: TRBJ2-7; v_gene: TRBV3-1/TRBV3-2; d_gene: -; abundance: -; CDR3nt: TGTGCCAGCAGCCAGGCAGTGGCGAGCGGCTACGAGCAGTACTTC; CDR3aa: CASSQAVASGYEQYF
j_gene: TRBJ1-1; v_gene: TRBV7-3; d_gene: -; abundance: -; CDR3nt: TGTGCCAGCAGCTTAGGGGCAAACACTGAAGCTTTCTTT; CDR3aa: CASSLGANTEAFF
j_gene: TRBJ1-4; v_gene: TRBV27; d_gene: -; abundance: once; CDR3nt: TGTGCCAGCAGCCCCCGTGGGGCCTCGGGGACTAATGAAAAACTGTTTTTT; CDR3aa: CASSPRGASGTNEKLFF
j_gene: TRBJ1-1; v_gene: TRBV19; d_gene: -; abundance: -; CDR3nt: TGTGCCAGTAGCAGGAGAGCTTACAGCTTT; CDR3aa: CASSRRAYSF
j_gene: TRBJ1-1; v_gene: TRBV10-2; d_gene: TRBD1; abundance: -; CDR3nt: TGCGCCAGCTTAGACAGGGACCTCCCTGAAGCTTTCTTT; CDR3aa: CASLDRDLPEAFF
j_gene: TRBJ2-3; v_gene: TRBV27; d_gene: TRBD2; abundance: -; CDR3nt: TGTGCCAGCAGTTTAACTAGCGGGAGCCCCAAGGGGCAGTATTTT; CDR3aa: CASSLTSGSPKGQYF
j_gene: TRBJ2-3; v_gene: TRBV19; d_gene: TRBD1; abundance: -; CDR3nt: TGTGCCAGCGAACTAGGCCCGGGACAGGGGAGTCTTGGAGATACGCAGTATTTT; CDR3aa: CASELGPGQGSLGDTQYF
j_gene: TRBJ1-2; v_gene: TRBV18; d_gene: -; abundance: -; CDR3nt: TGTGCCAGCTCACTGGGAAGCACTACTAACTATGGCTACACCTTC; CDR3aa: CASSLGSTTNYGYTF
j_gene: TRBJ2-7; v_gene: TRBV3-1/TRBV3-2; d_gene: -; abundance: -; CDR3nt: TGTGCCAGCAGCCATATGACTAAGTCCCACGAGCAGTACTTC; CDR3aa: CASSHMTKSHEQYF
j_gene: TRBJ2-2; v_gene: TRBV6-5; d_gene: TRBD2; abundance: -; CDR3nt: TGTGCCAGCAGTTACGGTCGGGAGGCCCGCACCGGGGAGCTGTTTTTT; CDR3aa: CASSYGREARTGELFF
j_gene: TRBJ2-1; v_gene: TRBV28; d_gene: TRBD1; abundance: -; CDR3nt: TGTGCCAGCAGCCAAACAGGGGGCGATGAGCAGTTCTTC; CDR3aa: CASSQTGGDEQFF
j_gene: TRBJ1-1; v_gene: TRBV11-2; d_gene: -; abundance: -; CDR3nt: TGTGCCAGCAGCTCCCCGGGACTCTGGAACACTGAAGCTTTCTTT; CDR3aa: CASSSPGLWNTEAFF
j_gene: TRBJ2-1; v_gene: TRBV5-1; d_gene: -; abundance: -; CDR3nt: TGCGCCAGCAGCTTGGCCTGGAAGGGGAAGGGGGAGCAGTTCTTC; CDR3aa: CASSLAWKGKGEQFF
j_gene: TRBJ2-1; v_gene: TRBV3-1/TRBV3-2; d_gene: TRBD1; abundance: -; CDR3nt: TGTGCCAGCAGCCCTCGGACAGGTTTCCATGAGCAGTTCTTC; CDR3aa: CASSPRTGFHEQFF
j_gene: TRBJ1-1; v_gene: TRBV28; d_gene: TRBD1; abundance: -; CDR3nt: TGTGCCAGCAGACCCCGGACAGGGGGCTTTTCTGAAGCTTTCTTT; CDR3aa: CASRPRTGGFSEAFF
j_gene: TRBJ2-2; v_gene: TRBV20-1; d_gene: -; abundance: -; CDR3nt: TGCAGTGCTAGTGGTACCTATACTAGCAAGGGTGCCGGGGAGCTGTTTTTT; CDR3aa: CSASGTYTSKGAGELFF
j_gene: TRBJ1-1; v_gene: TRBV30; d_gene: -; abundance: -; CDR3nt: TGTGCCTGGGCTGGGAACACTGAAGCTTTCTTT; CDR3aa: CAWAGNTEAFF
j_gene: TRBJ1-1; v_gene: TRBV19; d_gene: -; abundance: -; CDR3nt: TGTGCCAGTGCCATACACTTTGAGGGGATCCGGGCCACCGACACTGAAGCTTTCTTT; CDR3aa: CASAIHFEGIRATDTEAFF
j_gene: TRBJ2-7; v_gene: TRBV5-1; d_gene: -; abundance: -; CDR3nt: TGCGCCAGCAGCTTGGATTGGTCTTCCTCTGACGAGCAGTACTTC; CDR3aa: CASSLDWSSSDEQYF
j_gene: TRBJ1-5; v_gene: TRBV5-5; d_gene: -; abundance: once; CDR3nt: TGTGCCAGCAGCTGGGGACCATATAGCAATCAGCCCCAGCATTTT; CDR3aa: CASSWGPYSNQPQHF
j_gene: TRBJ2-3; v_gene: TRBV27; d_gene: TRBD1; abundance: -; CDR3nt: TGTGCCAGCAGTTTCAGACAGGGAACAGATACGCAGTATTTT; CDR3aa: CASSFRQGTDTQYF
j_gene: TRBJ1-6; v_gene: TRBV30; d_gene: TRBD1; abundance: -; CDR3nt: TGTGCCTGGGGGTCGGGACAGGGAGTCAATTCACCCCTCCACTTT; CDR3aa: CAWGSGQGVNSPLHF
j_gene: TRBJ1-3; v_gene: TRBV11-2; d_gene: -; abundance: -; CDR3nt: TGTGCCGAAGCCCCTCTTGGGAGCTCTGGAAACACCATATATTTT; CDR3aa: CAEAPLGSSGNTIYF
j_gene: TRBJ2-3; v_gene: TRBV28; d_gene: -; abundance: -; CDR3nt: TGTGCCAGCAGTGGCCTGGGCCCCACAGATACGCAGTATTTT; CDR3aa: CASSGLGPTDTQYF
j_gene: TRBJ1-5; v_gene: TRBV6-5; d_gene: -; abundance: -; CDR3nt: TGTGCCAGCAGTTACTCGGCAGAGCAGCCCCAGCATTTT; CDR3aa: CASSYSAEQPQHF
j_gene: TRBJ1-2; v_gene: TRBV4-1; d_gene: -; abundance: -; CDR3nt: TGCGCCAGCAGTCCACAGTCCGACACAACATTCTATGGCTACACCTTC; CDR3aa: CASSPQSDTTFYGYTF